This entry lists 6 T cell receptor beta chains sequenced from one sample in a study of blood T cells in healthy people across ages. Combining a sample-barcoded 5' primer with a J-beta primer mix, a second PCR ran for about 6 to 11 cycles. TCRdb re-called the 5' RACE reads with MiXCR, one entry per CDR3 protein. The data hold fewer than 2,000,000 distinct CDR3 sequences, with 35% to 50% observed a single time. The sample comprised blood. These receptors were obtained from a human donor in good health.

The gene calls are TRBV11-3 and TRBJ2-4; 9 bases are shared with TRBD2. V lost 5 bases to trimming and J lost 13 bases; unmatched junction nucleotides: 24. The CDR3 has 18 residues. Germline V gene lookup returns CDR1 SGHNT and CDR2 YENEEA. CDR3 sequence: CASSPGWVAGAEYNEQYF. The CDR3 DNA reads TGTGCCAGCAGCCCCGGGTGGGTAGCGGGGGCCGAGTACAATGAGCAGTACTTC.

This clonotype was counted many times. The chain combines TRBV7-2 with TRBJ1-1, with TRBD1 matching over 7 bases. J was trimmed by 2 bases and V by 1 base; bases with no gene match: 4. Germline values: CDR1 SGHTA, CDR2 FQGNSA. The CDR3 contains 15 residues. CDR3 amino acids: CASSLVGGGNTEAFF. CDR3 nucleotide sequence: TGTGCCAGCAGCTTAGTTGGAGGGGGCAACACTGAAGCTTTCTTT.

The CDR3 region is CSVGQTGGPYEQYF. The CDR3 DNA sequence: TGCAGCGTTGGACAGACAGGGGGCCCCTACGAGCAGTACTTC. The rearrangement uses TRBV29-1 and TRBJ2-7; TRBD1 aligns across 10 bases. The CDR3 is 14 amino acids. The J segment lost 2 bases and the V segment lost 4 bases, leaving 5 bases of the junction unmatched. Germline V gene sequence: CDR1 SQVTM, CDR2 ANQGSEA.

Ten or more counts support this clonotype. The chain carries TRBV7-9 and TRBJ2-7; 8 bases agree with TRBD2. V trimming: 3 bases; J trimming: 4 bases; junction bases outside the gene matches: 5. The CDR3 runs 14 residues. Germline CDR1 reads SEHNR; CDR2 reads FQNEAQ (reference sequence). The chain's CDR3 is CASSFGGGRYEQYF. As DNA, the CDR3 is TGTGCCAGCAGCTTCGGCGGGGGGCGGTACGAGCAGTACTTC.

The chain employs TRBV7-9 and TRBJ1-5, with D unclear. Germline CDR1 and CDR2: SEHNR and FQNEAQ (reference sequence). Deletions cut 2 bases from V and 5 bases from J, with 4 bases between. There are 12 residues in the CDR3. The CDR3 DNA is TGTGCCAGCAGCTTATCATATCAGCCCCAGCATTTT. Translated: CASSLSYQPQHF.

V usage is TRBV18 and J usage is TRBJ2-4; D might be TRBD1 (7 bases). CDR1 and CDR2 from the germline V gene are KGHSH and LQKENI. Between the trimmed V and J ends, which lost 4 bases and 13 bases, there was a span of 20 bases. CDR3 size: 14 residues. The CDR3 DNA reads as TGTGCCAGCTCACTGGACAGGACTACCGAGGAGCAGTACTTC. This translates into CASSLDRTTEEQYF.